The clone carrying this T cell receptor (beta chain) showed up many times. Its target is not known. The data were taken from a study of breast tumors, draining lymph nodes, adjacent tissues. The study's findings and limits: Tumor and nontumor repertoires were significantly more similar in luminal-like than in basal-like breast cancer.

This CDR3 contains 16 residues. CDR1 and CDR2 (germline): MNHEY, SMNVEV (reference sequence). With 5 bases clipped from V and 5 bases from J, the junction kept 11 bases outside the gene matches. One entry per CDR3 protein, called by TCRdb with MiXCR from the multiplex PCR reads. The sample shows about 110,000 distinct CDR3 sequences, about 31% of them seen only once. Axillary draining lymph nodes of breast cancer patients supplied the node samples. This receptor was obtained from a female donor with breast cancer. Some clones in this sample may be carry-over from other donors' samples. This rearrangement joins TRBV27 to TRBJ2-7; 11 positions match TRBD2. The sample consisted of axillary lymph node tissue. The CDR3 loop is CASSPLRTSGSNEQYF. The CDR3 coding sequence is TGTGCCAGCAGTCCTCTACGGACTAGCGGGTCCAACGAGCAGTACTTC.